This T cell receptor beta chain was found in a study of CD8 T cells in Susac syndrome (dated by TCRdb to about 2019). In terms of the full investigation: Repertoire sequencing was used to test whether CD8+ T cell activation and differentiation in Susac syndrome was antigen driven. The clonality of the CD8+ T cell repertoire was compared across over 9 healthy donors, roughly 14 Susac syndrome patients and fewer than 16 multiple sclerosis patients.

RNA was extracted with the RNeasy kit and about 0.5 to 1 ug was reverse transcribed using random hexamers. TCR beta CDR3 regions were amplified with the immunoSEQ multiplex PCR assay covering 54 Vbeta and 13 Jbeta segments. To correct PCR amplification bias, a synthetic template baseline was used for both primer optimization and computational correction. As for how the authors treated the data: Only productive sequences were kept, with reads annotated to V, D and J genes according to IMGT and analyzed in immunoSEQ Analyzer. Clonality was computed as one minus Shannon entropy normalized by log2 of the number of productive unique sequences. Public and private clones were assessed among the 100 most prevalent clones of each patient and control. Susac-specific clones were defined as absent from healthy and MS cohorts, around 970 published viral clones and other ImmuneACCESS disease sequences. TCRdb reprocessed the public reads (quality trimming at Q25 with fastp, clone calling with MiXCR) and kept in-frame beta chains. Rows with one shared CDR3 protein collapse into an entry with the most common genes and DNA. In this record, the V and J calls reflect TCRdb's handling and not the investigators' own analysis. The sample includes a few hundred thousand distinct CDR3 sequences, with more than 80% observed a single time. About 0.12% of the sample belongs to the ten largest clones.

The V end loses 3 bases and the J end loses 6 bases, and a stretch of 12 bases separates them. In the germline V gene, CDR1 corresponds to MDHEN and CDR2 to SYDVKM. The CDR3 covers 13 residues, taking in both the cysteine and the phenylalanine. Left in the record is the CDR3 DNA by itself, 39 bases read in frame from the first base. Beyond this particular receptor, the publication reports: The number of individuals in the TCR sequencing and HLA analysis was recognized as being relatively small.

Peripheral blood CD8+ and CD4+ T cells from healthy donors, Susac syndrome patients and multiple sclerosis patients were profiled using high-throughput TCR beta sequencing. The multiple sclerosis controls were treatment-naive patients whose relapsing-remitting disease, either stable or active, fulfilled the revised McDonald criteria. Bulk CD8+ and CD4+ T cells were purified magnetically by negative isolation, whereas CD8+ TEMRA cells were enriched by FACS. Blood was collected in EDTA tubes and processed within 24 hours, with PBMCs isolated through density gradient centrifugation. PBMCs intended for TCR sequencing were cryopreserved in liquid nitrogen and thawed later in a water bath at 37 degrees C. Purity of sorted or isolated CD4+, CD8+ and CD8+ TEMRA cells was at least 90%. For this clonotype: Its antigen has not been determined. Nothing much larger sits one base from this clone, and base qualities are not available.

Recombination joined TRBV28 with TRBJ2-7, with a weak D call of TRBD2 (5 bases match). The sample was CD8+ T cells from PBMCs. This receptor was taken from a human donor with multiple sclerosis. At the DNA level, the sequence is TGTGCCAGCAGTTTCTCTGAGGGTACCGAGCAGTACTTC. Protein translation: CASSFSEGTEQYF.